Listed here are 3 T cell receptor beta chains from one sample, sequenced in a study of CD8 T cells in Susac syndrome. Reverse transcription of roughly 0.5 to 1 ug RNA was carried out with random hexamers. One entry per CDR3 protein results from TCRdb running MiXCR on the immunoSEQ multiplex PCR reads. The profile shows about 300,000 distinct CDR3 sequences, around 85% of them singletons. The sample taken for sequencing was CD8+ T cells from PBMCs. All receptors derive from a human donor with multiple sclerosis.

This clonotype was recorded only once. The rearrangement links TRBV6-2 or TRBV6-3 to TRBJ2-1; TRBD2 matches 13 bases. Germline V gene sequence: CDR1 MNHEY, CDR2 SVGEGT. This CDR3 is 15 amino acids long. Trimming removed 5 bases from V and 8 bases from J; junction bases left unmatched: 6. The CDR3: CASSRLAGGLDEQFF. CDR3 bases: TGTGCCAGCAGTCGACTAGCGGGAGGCCTCGATGAGCAGTTCTTC.

The CDR3: CASIEQGALYNEQFF. The CDR3 coding sequence is TGTGCCAGTATTGAGCAGGGGGCTCTTTACAATGAGCAGTTCTTC. This chain joins TRBV19 and TRBJ2-1, with 8 bases matching TRBD1. Germline-derived CDR1 and CDR2 are LNHDA and SQIVND (reference sequence). V lost 7 bases, J lost 4 bases, and 9 bases stayed unmatched. This CDR3 has 15 amino acids.

The CDR3 coding sequence is TGCAGCGTTGTTAAACAGAACTCTGGAAACACCATATATTTT. It specifies CSVVKQNSGNTIYF. The rearrangement uses TRBV29-1 and TRBJ1-3; D not resolved. Germline CDR1 is SQVTM and CDR2 is ANQGSEA. This CDR3 has 14 amino acids. Trimming shortened V by 4 bases and J by 0 bases, and 10 bases separated the two germline ends. Combining the CDR3 with reference TRBV29-1 and TRBJ1-3 gives the whole variable domain SAVISQKPSRDICQRGTSLTIQCQVDSQVTMMFWYRQQPGQSLTLIATANQGSEATYESGFVIDKFPISRPNLTFSTLTVSNMSPEDSSIYLCSVVKQNSGNTIYFGEGSWLTVV.